The next 25 T cell receptor beta chains were all read from a single sample in a study of CD8 T cells in Susac syndrome. An amount of RNA that ranged from about 0.45 to 1 ug was reverse transcribed with random hexamers. TCRdb redid the calling of the immunoSEQ multiplex PCR reads with MiXCR, one entry per CDR3 protein. The sample has fewer than 200,000 distinct CDR3 sequences, about 91% seen once. The sequencing input was CD4+ T cells from PBMCs. These receptors all stem from a human donor with Susac syndrome.

The gene calls are TRBV18 and TRBJ2-7; D remains ambiguous. CDR1 and CDR2 from the germline V gene are KGHSH and LQKENI. Deletions cut 2 bases from V and 0 bases from J, with 8 bases between. The CDR3 is 14 residues long. The CDR3 reads CASSPSYSSYEQYF. For the CDR3, the DNA is TGTGCCAGCTCACCATCCTATAGCTCCTACGAGCAGTACTTC.

The chain recombines TRBV2 with TRBJ2-6; the match to TRBD1 covers 8 bases. The J segment lost 0 bases and the V segment lost 9 bases, leaving 4 bases of the junction unmatched. CDR1 and CDR2 from the germline V gene are SNHLY and FYNNEI. The CDR3 spans 15 residues. CDR3 nucleotides: TGTGCCAGAGGGACAGGAGCCTCTGGGGCCAACGTCCTGACTTTC. This codes for CARGTGASGANVLTF. Using reference TRBV2 and TRBJ2-6 for the parts outside the CDR3, the full variable domain is EPEVTQTPSHQVTQMGQEVILRCVPISNHLYFYWYRQILGQKVEFLVSFYNNEISEKSEIFDDQFSVERPDGSNFTLKIRSTKLEDSAMYFCARGTGASGANVLTFGAGSRLTVL.

This clonotype was recorded a few times. The CDR3 nucleotides read TGTGCCAGTAGTGCCCGGGACTCGTCCTACGAGCAGTACTTC. Its protein product is CASSARDSSYEQYF. The chain couples TRBV19 to TRBJ2-7; TRBD2 is a possible D gene (6 bases). Germline V gives CDR1 LNHDA, CDR2 SQIVND (reference sequence). The CDR3 totals 14 residues. V was pared by 5 bases and J by 1 base, with 12 bases between.

This chain joins TRBV7-9 and TRBJ1-1; the D gene is possibly TRBD1 (6 bases). The CDR3 runs to 15 residues. CDR1 SEHNR and CDR2 FQNEAQ come from the germline V gene (reference sequence). V shed 3 bases and J shed 5 bases, with 16 bases lying between them. This chain's CDR3 is CASSFSTARGTEAFF. The CDR3 DNA sequence: TGTGCCAGCAGCTTCTCGACAGCAAGGGGGACTGAAGCTTTCTTT.

This chain connects TRBV24-1 to TRBJ2-2, with D unresolved. CDR1 is KGHDR, CDR2 SFDVKD, per germline. This CDR3 is 15 amino acids long. V dropped 5 bases and J dropped 3 bases, with 12 bases sitting between them. The chain's CDR3 is CATSAPNMYTGELFF. CDR3 coding DNA: TGTGCCACCAGTGCCCCAAACATGTACACCGGGGAGCTGTTTTTT.

The chain employs TRBV13 and TRBJ2-7, with D tentatively TRBD2 (6 bases). The V end lost 11 bases, the J end lost 3 bases, and 17 bases lay between the germline ends. In germline, CDR1 is PRHDT, CDR2 FYEKMQ (reference sequence). There are 13 residues in the CDR3. The CDR3 region is CAASRGIGYEQYF. In DNA form, the CDR3 reads TGTGCCGCCTCTCGGGGGATCGGCTACGAGCAGTACTTC.

For the CDR3, the DNA is TGTGCCAGCAGTTACTCGAAACCTCCAAGGGGGGGTCCTTGTGAGGAGACCCAGTACTTC. This sequence encodes CASSYSKPPRGGPCEETQYF. This chain uses TRBV6-5 with TRBJ2-5; D perhaps matches TRBD2 (7 bases). V gave up 0 bases and J gave up 5 bases, with 28 bases separating them. CDR1 is MNHEY and CDR2 is SVGAGI in the germline V gene. The CDR3 runs to 20 residues.

In nucleotides, the CDR3 is TGTGCCAGCAGTCCGCGGGTAAACTTTGGAGATACGCAGTATTTT. Translating it yields CASSPRVNFGDTQYF. This chain connects TRBV12-3 or TRBV12-4 to TRBJ2-3, with TRBD2 as a possible D gene (5 bases). The V and J ends lost 5 bases and 5 bases respectively, with 17 bases between them. CDR3 length equals 15 residues.

The chain uses TRBV28 and TRBJ2-1; no definite D call. The germline CDR1 and CDR2 sequences are MDHEN and SYDVKM. This CDR3 has 14 residues. The V end was cut by 6 bases, the J end by 3 bases, with 12 bases between. DNA for the CDR3: TGTGCCAGCAGCCTCGCTTCCTTCTACAATGAGCAGTTCTTC. Protein: CASSLASFYNEQFF.

The chain is built from TRBV9 and TRBJ1-1; no definite D call. Trimming stripped 0 bases from V and 3 bases from J, with 15 bases between. This CDR3 comprises 16 residues. Germline values: CDR1 SGDLS, CDR2 YYNGEE. CDR3 DNA: TGTGCCAGCAGCGTAGGTCTTGGCGGGTGGGACACTGAAGCTTTCTTT. It codes for CASSVGLGGWDTEAFF.

This chain links TRBV28 with TRBJ2-1, with 9 bases matching TRBD1. Germline trimming cut 2 bases from V and 4 bases from J; bases unmatched to any gene: 3. The germline V gene encodes CDR1 MDHEN and CDR2 SYDVKM. The CDR3 runs to 15 residues. The CDR3 bases are TGTGCCAGCAGTTTAGTAGGACAGGGGTACAATGAGCAGTTCTTC. It yields the protein CASSLVGQGYNEQFF. Using reference TRBV28 and TRBJ2-1 for the parts outside the CDR3, the full variable domain is DVKVTQSSRYLVKRTGEKVFLECVQDMDHENMFWYRQDPGLGLRLIYFSYDVKMKEKGDIPEGYSVSREKKERFSLILESASTNQTSMYLCASSLVGQGYNEQFFGPGTRLTVL.

The CDR3 DNA sequence: TGTGCCAGCAGCCAGAGCCGGGACAGGGGAAATAATTCACCCCTCCACTTT. Protein product: CASSQSRDRGNNSPLHF. The genes are TRBV4-2 and TRBJ1-6; TRBD1 matches at 10 bases. This CDR3 comprises 17 residues. V was clipped by 3 bases and J by 5 bases; unmatched bases: 7. Germline CDR1 and CDR2: LGHNA and YNFKEQ.

This clonotype appeared a few times. The chain carries TRBV14 and TRBJ2-6; D is unresolved. Trimming took off 4 bases at V and 4 bases at J, with 2 bases between the two ends. The CDR3 has 12 residues. Germline values: CDR1 SGHDN, CDR2 FVKESK. The CDR3 here is CASSPGANVLTF. In DNA, the CDR3 is TGTGCCAGCAGCCCCGGGGCCAACGTCCTGACTTTC.

V usage is TRBV2 and J usage is TRBJ1-1, with D tentatively TRBD1 (5 bases). Germline CDR1 is SNHLY and CDR2 is FYNNEI. The CDR3 has 14 amino acids. V was clipped by 6 bases and J by 7 bases, with 18 bases between them. Here the CDR3 reads CASRDGGGGFEAFF. CDR3 sequence (DNA): TGTGCCAGCAGAGATGGAGGTGGGGGTTTTGAAGCTTTCTTT.

V usage is TRBV5-1 and J usage is TRBJ1-1; D remains ambiguous. Germline loops: CDR1 SGHRS, CDR2 YFSETQ. V was cut by 0 bases and J by 8 bases, with 14 bases left in between. The CDR3 totals 14 residues. CDR3 in DNA: TGCGCCAGCAGCTTGGCCACGGCATCTCAAGAAGCTTTCTTT. Its translation: CASSLATASQEAFF.

The chain carries TRBV18 and TRBJ1-2; 8 nucleotides agree with TRBD1. The J segment lost 4 bases and the V segment lost 3 bases, leaving 4 bases of the junction unmatched. There are 14 residues in the CDR3. Germline V gene lookup returns CDR1 KGHSH and CDR2 LQKENI. The CDR3 loop is CASSPQTGAYGYTF. The CDR3, as DNA: TGTGCCAGCTCACCCCAGACAGGGGCCTATGGCTACACCTTC. The full variable domain, completed using reference TRBV18 and TRBJ1-2, is NAGVMQNPRHLVRRRGQEARLRCSPMKGHSHVYWYRQLPEEGLKFMVYLQKENIIDESGMPKERFSAEFPKEGPSILRIQQVVRGDSAAYFCASSPQTGAYGYTFGSGTRLTVV.

This chain connects TRBV6-6 to TRBJ2-1; TRBD2 might be the D (7 bases). The CDR3 runs to 12 residues. The germline V gene has CDR1 MNHNY and CDR2 SVGAGI (reference sequence). V lost 5 bases and J 15 bases, leaving 17 bases between the germline ends. The CDR3 sequence is CASSKRDIPGFF. The DNA of the CDR3 is TGTGCCAGCAGTAAGCGGGACATCCCGGGGTTCTTC.

The chain recombines TRBV9 with TRBJ2-4, with 8 bases lining up with TRBD2. CDR3 size: 16 residues. CDR1 and CDR2 from the germline V gene are SGDLS and YYNGEE. V dropped 3 bases and J dropped 2; count of bases not matched to a gene: 7. DNA of the CDR3: TGTGCCAGCAGCGCCGGGGGGGGTTTGCCCAAAAACATTCAGTACTTC. It encodes CASSAGGGLPKNIQYF.

This rearrangement joins TRBV11-3 to TRBJ2-1; TRBD1 matches 7 bases. V was pared by 4 bases and J by 7 bases, with 13 bases of the junction left unmatched. This CDR3 has 16 amino acids. Germline V gene sequence: CDR1 SGHNT, CDR2 YENEEA. The CDR3 nucleotides are TGTGCCAGCAGCTCTCGGACCCAGGGGGTCGTGAATGAGCAGTTCTTC. This sequence encodes CASSSRTQGVVNEQFF.

V gene TRBV11-2 combines with J gene TRBJ2-3; TRBD1 might be the D (5 bases). Germline CDR1 and CDR2: SGHAT and FQNNGV. The CDR3 runs 14 residues. V was shortened by 3 bases and J by 2 bases, with 9 bases between the two germline ends. CDR3 in amino acids: CASSLAGLTDTQYF. CDR3 DNA sequence: TGTGCCAGCAGCTTGGCAGGGCTCACAGATACGCAGTATTTT.

V and J are TRBV29-1 and TRBJ2-7; D may be TRBD1 (6 bases). V gave up 7 bases and J gave up 6 bases, with 19 bases separating them. The V gene's germline CDR1 is SQVTM and CDR2 ANQGSEA. CDR3 length: 13 amino acids. CDR3 amino acids: CSASTGTLGEQYF. Written as DNA, the CDR3 is TGCAGCGCCTCGACAGGTACCTTGGGCGAGCAGTACTTC.

This clonotype has only a few counts. This chain links TRBV5-4 with TRBJ1-2; D uncertain. Germline V CDR1 and CDR2: SGHNT, YYREEE (reference sequence). The CDR3 is 15 residues long. Trimming took off 1 base at V and 0 bases at J, with 10 bases between the two ends. CDR3 protein: CASSLNLGANYGYTF. Written as DNA, the CDR3 is TGTGCCAGCAGCTTGAACCTTGGAGCTAACTATGGCTACACCTTC. Using reference TRBV5-4 and TRBJ1-2 for the parts outside the CDR3, the full variable domain is ETGVTQSPTHLIKTRGQQVTLRCSSQSGHNTVSWYQQALGQGPQFIFQYYREEENGRGNFPPRFSGLQFPNYSSELNVNALELDDSALYLCASSLNLGANYGYTFGSGTRLTVV.

The J gene is TRBJ1-5, the V gene TRBV7-8; D is undetermined. Germline CDR1 and CDR2: SGHVS and FQNEAQ. The V end lost 3 bases, the J end lost 7 bases, and 19 bases lay between the germline ends. The CDR3 sequence is 16 residues long. The CDR3 sequence is CASSFITAAAGQPQHF. The CDR3 DNA is TGTGCCAGCAGCTTTATCACTGCAGCGGCGGGGCAGCCCCAGCATTTT.

The chain employs TRBV7-2 and TRBJ1-5; no clear D gene. Germline values: CDR1 SGHTA, CDR2 FQGNSA. Trimming cost V 5 bases and J 0 bases, with 8 bases left between them. CDR3 length: 14 amino acids. The CDR3 region has the DNA TGTGCCAGCAGCCAAAGGGTTAGCAATCAGCCCCAGCATTTT. Amino acids: CASSQRVSNQPQHF.

J is TRBJ2-3 and V is TRBV27, with 13 nucleotides matching TRBD2. The CDR3 has 15 residues. V lost 4 bases, J lost 9 bases, and 7 bases stayed unmatched. Germline-derived CDR1 and CDR2 are MNHEY and SMNVEV (reference sequence). The CDR3 coding sequence is TGTGCCAGCAGTTCCGGGACTAGCGGGACCTCGACGCAGTATTTT. Protein product: CASSSGTSGTSTQYF.